This TCR beta chain was sequenced in a study of blood T cell repertoires in COVID-19. Background on the study: Acute and convalescent COVID-19 specimens originated in the United States, Italy and Spain. Nucleic acid was either cDNA or gDNA, and it came from T cells, B-cell-depleted T cells, or PBMCs.

Of note for this clone: The same CDR3 arises from other DNA sequences in this sample as well.

V shed 1 base and J shed 4 bases, with 8 bases lying between them. The CDR3 consists of 14 residues. CDR1 and CDR2 from the germline V gene are MNHEY and SMNVEV (reference sequence). Authors' data handling: Reference gene primer amplification in the assay estimated nucleated cell counts. TCRdb's copy holds only in-frame clones and misses some; the assay was immunoSEQ multiplex PCR. The DNA gave D and trimming, while V, J and clone size come from that table. This table has more than 300,000 clones, around 90% appearing once. The sample consisted of peripheral blood. The source of this sequence is a man between 18 and 29 years old who had recovered from COVID-19. The chain carries TRBV27 and TRBJ2-1; tentative D call: TRBD2 (5 bases). In DNA form, the CDR3 reads TGTGCCAGCAGTTTATTAGGCGGGTACAATGAGCAGTTCTTC. This translates into CASSLLGGYNEQFF.